Listed here are 7 T cell receptor beta chains from one sample, sequenced in a study of cytomegalovirus exposure and HLA in healthy donors. 13 Jbeta primers and 60 Vbeta primers were used for the PCR. Sequencing was performed with immunoSEQ multiplex PCR; in TCRdb, only in-frame clones are kept and a portion is missing. The repertoire holds approximately 160,000 clones, with approximately 80% as singletons. Sequencing used PBMCs. Receptors originate from a woman aged 40 to 50 in good health and CMV-seropositive.

This clone was seen only a few times. This chain uses TRBV4-3 with TRBJ2-7; 9 nucleotides match TRBD1. With V trimmed by 4 bases and J by 0 bases, 4 bases remained unmatched. CDR1 and CDR2 from the germline V gene are LGHNA and YSLEER. The CDR3 has 15 residues. CDR3 residues: CASSRQGGGSYEQYF. CDR3 nucleotides: TGCGCCAGCAGCCGACAGGGGGGGGGCTCCTACGAGCAGTACTTC.

The chain combines TRBV19 with TRBJ1-2; 9 bases fit TRBD1. Germline CDR1 and CDR2: LNHDA and SQIVND (reference sequence). This CDR3 spans 16 amino acids. The junction had 11 bases not matched to a gene; V was cut back by 1 base and J by 8 bases. The CDR3 here is CASSIATGGTLYGYTF. The CDR3 nucleotides read TGTGCCAGTAGTATAGCGACAGGGGGAACCCTATACGGCTACACCTTC.

Only one count was recorded for this clone. The chain carries TRBV2 and TRBJ2-2; D remains ambiguous. Looked up from germline, CDR1 is SNHLY and CDR2 is FYNNEI. There are 14 residues in the CDR3. Deletions cut 2 bases from V and 6 bases from J, with 10 bases between. CDR3 sequence reads: CASSENIRAGELFF. CDR3 sequence (DNA): TGTGCCAGCAGTGAAAATATTCGGGCCGGGGAGCTGTTTTTT.

The chain recombines TRBV12-5 with TRBJ2-1, with 7 bases lining up with TRBD2. With 0 bases clipped from V and 9 bases from J, the junction kept 11 bases outside the gene matches. Germline V gene lookup returns CDR1 LGHNT and CDR2 FRNRAP. CDR3 length: 16 residues. Written as DNA, the CDR3 is TGTGCTAGTGGTTTGGTACTTACCTGGGGGGGAGGTGAGCAGTTCTTC. Translating gives CASGLVLTWGGGEQFF.

The rearrangement uses TRBV7-2 and TRBJ1-2, with no clear D. CDR3 length equals 14 residues. V shed 1 base and J shed 8 bases, with 14 bases lying between them. Germline V gene data show CDR1 as SGHTA and CDR2 as FQGNSA. Here the CDR3 DNA reads TGTGCCAGCAGCTTAGAGGCCAGGCCTTCAGGCTACACCTTC. Protein sequence: CASSLEARPSGYTF.

The rearrangement uses TRBV29-1 and TRBJ2-3; no firm D call. This CDR3 has 12 residues. The ends were cut back, 6 bases at V and 6 bases at J, with 13 bases in the middle. Germline CDR1 SQVTM, CDR2 ANQGSEA. CDR3 bases: TGCAGCGTAGAGAGTGTCCCCGATACGCAGTATTTT. It encodes CSVESVPDTQYF.

V and J are TRBV6-5 and TRBJ2-1, with 11 bases that match TRBD2. Germline V gene data show CDR1 as MNHEY and CDR2 as SVGAGI. There are 16 residues in the CDR3. Unmatched junction bases numbered 5, after V lost 3 bases and J lost 4 bases. In DNA form, the CDR3 reads TGTGCCAGCAGTTATACTAGCGGGGGCCCTTACAATGAGCAGTTCTTC. Translating gives CASSYTSGGPYNEQFF.